The 32 T cell receptor beta chains listed next were all sequenced from one sample in a study of brain T cells in children with intractable seizures. The time point was: blood from clinic visit 5 months post-surgery; TSC patient then seizure free. Only in-frame clones appear in the TCRdb table, and some are missing; sequencing was by immunoSEQ multiplex PCR. The table has about 340,000 clones, over 90% seen once. The sample here was peripheral blood, taken 4 to 5 months after surgery. These receptors originate from a boy in the first two years of life with tuberous sclerosis and intractable seizures.

The V gene is TRBV3-1 (or the pseudogene TRBV3-2), the J gene TRBJ2-2; no clear D gene. Germline lookup yields CDR1 LGHDT and CDR2 YNNKEL (reference sequence). The CDR3 is made up of 16 amino acids. V was cut by 1 base and J by 7 bases, with 16 bases left in between. The CDR3 DNA sequence: TGTGCCAGCAGCCAAGGGGGAACCAAATCGGGCGGGGAGCTGTTTTTT. Protein: CASSQGGTKSGGELFF.

V gene TRBV19 combines with J gene TRBJ2-2, with D perhaps TRBD1 (6 bases). This CDR3 is 16 amino acids long. From germline, CDR1 is LNHDA and CDR2 SQIVND (reference sequence). Trimming removed 9 bases at V and 0 bases at J, with 17 bases between. The chain's CDR3 is CASRRFQGTNTGELFF. In DNA, the CDR3 is TGTGCCAGCCGCCGTTTTCAGGGGACGAACACCGGGGAGCTGTTTTTT.

This clone was found once. The rearrangement joins TRBV2 to TRBJ1-2; 8 nucleotides match TRBD1. The V and J ends lost 6 bases and 6 bases, in that order; junction bases with no gene match: 6. Germline V gene data show CDR1 as SNHLY and CDR2 as FYNNEI. The CDR3 runs to 13 residues. CDR3 sequence (DNA): TGTGCCAGCAGACTCGACAGGGGCGATGGCTACACCTTC. Amino acid sequence: CASRLDRGDGYTF.

The J gene is TRBJ2-1, the V gene TRBV3-1 (or the pseudogene TRBV3-2), with D possibly being TRBD2 (6 bases). Trimming removed 1 base at V and 9 bases at J, with 16 bases between. This CDR3 comprises 15 residues. CDR1 and CDR2 (germline): LGHDT, YNNKEL (reference sequence). The CDR3 nucleotides are TGTGCCAGCAGCCAAGGTGGCGGGGCCGCTGGTGAGCAGTTCTTC. Translating it yields CASSQGGGAAGEQFF.

The chain combines TRBV11-2 with TRBJ1-6; 8 bases line up with TRBD1. CDR1 is SGHAT, CDR2 FQNNGV, per germline. Losses at the gene ends were 7 bases for V and 6 bases for J; bases not matched to a gene: 11. The CDR3 totals 16 residues. The CDR3 DNA reads as TGTGCCAGCAACTTCGAAATGACAGGGGCTAATTCACCCCTCCACTTT. It yields the protein CASNFEMTGANSPLHF. Variable domain in full (rest from reference TRBV11-2 and TRBJ1-6): EAGVAQSPRYKIIEKRQSVAFWCNPISGHATLYWYQQILGQGPKLLIQFQNNGVVDDSQLPKDRFSAERLKGVDSTLKIQPAKLEDSAVYLCASNFEMTGANSPLHFGNGTRLTVT.

This chain's CDR3 is CASSSPGLAKNIQYF. The CDR3 DNA reads TGTGCCAGCAGTTCCCCGGGTCTAGCCAAAAACATTCAGTACTTC. V and J are TRBV27 and TRBJ2-4, with D unresolved. Per the germline V gene, CDR1 is MNHEY and CDR2 is SMNVEV (reference sequence). The V gene lost 4 bases and the J gene lost 0 bases, with 10 bases spanning the gap. The CDR3 runs 15 residues.

This sequence joins TRBV10-3 and TRBJ2-7, with D perhaps TRBD2 (6 bases). The CDR3 sequence is 18 residues long. CDR1 is ENHRY, CDR2 SYGVKD, per germline. The V end was cut by 3 bases, the J end by 5 bases, with 26 bases between. For the CDR3, the DNA is TGTGCCATCAGTGATCTAGGTTCCTACCCTTCAGGGAGGAACGAGCAGTACTTC. This translates into CAISDLGSYPSGRNEQYF.

The genes are TRBV6-6 and TRBJ2-7; no definite D call. Trimming removed 1 base at V and 7 bases at J, with 5 bases between. Germline V lookup: CDR1 MNHNY, CDR2 SVGAGI (reference sequence). The CDR3 covers 11 residues. CDR3 in amino acids: CASSYLTEQYF. The CDR3 nucleotides are TGTGCCAGCAGTTACTTGACGGAGCAGTACTTC.

The V and J genes are TRBV4-1 and TRBJ2-5; D is ambiguous. The V gene lost 1 base and the J gene lost 1 base, with 7 bases spanning the gap. CDR1 and CDR2 from the germline V gene are MGHRA and YSYEKL. This CDR3 contains 14 residues. Here the CDR3 DNA reads TGCGCCAGCAGCCAAGTCCAGGTCCAAGAGACCCAGTACTTC. Translated: CASSQVQVQETQYF.

The chain couples TRBV19 to TRBJ2-5; 8 bases are shared with TRBD1. This CDR3 is built from 13 residues. The V segment lost 4 bases and the J segment 4 bases; nucleotides outside the gene matches: 2. CDR1 and CDR2 from the germline V gene are LNHDA and SQIVND (reference sequence). The CDR3 DNA is TGTGCCAGTAGTAACGACAGGGGAGAGACCCAGTACTTC. Its translation is CASSNDRGETQYF.

The V and J genes are TRBV29-1 and TRBJ2-3; D uncertain. Germline V gene data show CDR1 as SQVTM and CDR2 as ANQGSEA. This CDR3 has 13 residues. V lost 4 bases and J 3 bases, leaving 11 bases between the germline ends. The CDR3 nucleotides read TGCAGCGTTGGGCCGAAACTGACAGATACGCAGTATTTT. It translates to CSVGPKLTDTQYF.

This clone appeared once. The CDR3 is CASSPRSTGGHTEAFF. The DNA of the CDR3 is TGTGCCAGCTCACCACGCTCGACAGGGGGGCACACTGAAGCTTTCTTT. This chain uses TRBV18 with TRBJ1-1; 9 bases are shared with TRBD1. The CDR3 is 16 amino acids. Germline assignment: CDR1 KGHSH and CDR2 LQKENI. Unmatched junction bases numbered 6, after V lost 1 base and J lost 3 bases.

This sequence joins TRBV7-2 and TRBJ2-1; D unclear. In germline, CDR1 is SGHTA, CDR2 FQGNSA. Deletions cut 5 bases from V and 4 bases from J, with 18 bases between. The CDR3 runs to 16 residues. This CDR3 reads CASSPDSDPRYNEQFF. CDR3 bases: TGTGCCAGCAGCCCCGATTCGGACCCCAGGTACAATGAGCAGTTCTTC. Drawing the rest from reference TRBV7-2 and TRBJ2-1, the complete variable domain is GAGVSQSPSNKVTEKGKDVELRCDPISGHTALYWYRQSLGQGLEFLIYFQGNSAPDKSGLPSDRFSAERTGGSVSTLTIQRTQQEDSAVYLCASSPDSDPRYNEQFFGPGTRLTVL.

CDR3 amino acids: CASSLGGRYEQYF. In nucleotides, the CDR3 is TGTGCCAGCAGCTTGGGCGGGCGCTACGAGCAGTACTTC. The rearrangement links TRBV5-4 to TRBJ2-7, with a tentative D call TRBD2 (5 bases). V shed 0 bases and J shed 3 bases, with 7 bases lying between them. The CDR3 length is 13 residues. Per germline, CDR1 SGHNT and CDR2 YYREEE (reference sequence).

The CDR3 is CSVGLGTSGNTIYF. The CDR3 DNA sequence: TGCAGCGTTGGGCTCGGGACCTCTGGAAACACCATATATTTT. This sequence joins TRBV29-1 and TRBJ1-3; TRBD1 might be the D (5 bases). Trimming took off 4 bases at V and 0 bases at J, with 10 bases between the two ends. Germline CDR1 reads SQVTM; CDR2 reads ANQGSEA. The CDR3 runs 14 residues.

The V and J genes are TRBV4-1 and TRBJ1-1; no reliable D call. The CDR3 extends over 14 amino acids. V lost 0 bases to trimming and J lost 6 bases, with 11 bases between them. Germline lookup yields CDR1 MGHRA and CDR2 YSYEKL. The CDR3 loop is CASSQDFLGAEAFF. Written as DNA, the CDR3 is TGCGCCAGCAGCCAAGATTTTCTCGGGGCTGAAGCTTTCTTT.

V is TRBV7-9 and J is TRBJ2-2, with 10 positions matching TRBD1. Germline CDR1 and CDR2: SEHNR and FQNEAQ (reference sequence). The CDR3 has 16 residues. J was trimmed by 3 bases and V by 5 bases; bases with no gene match: 6. The CDR3 here is CASSPPGQGHTGELFF. CDR3 coding DNA: TGTGCCAGCAGCCCTCCGGGACAGGGGCACACCGGGGAGCTGTTTTTT. The full variable domain, with the rest looked up from reference TRBV7-9 and TRBJ2-2, is DTGVSQNPRHKITKRGQNVTFRCDPISEHNRLYWYRQTLGQGPEFLTYFQNEAQLEKSRLLSDRFSAERPKGSFSTLEIQRTEQGDSAMYLCASSPPGQGHTGELFFGEGSRLTVL.

J is TRBJ1-2 and V is TRBV9, with a tentative D call TRBD1 (6 bases). Per the germline V gene, CDR1 is SGDLS and CDR2 is YYNGEE. The ends were cut back, 1 base at V and 7 bases at J, with 17 bases in the middle. This CDR3 is 15 amino acids long. CDR3 bases: TGTGCCAGCAGCGTATATACTACAGGGAAGGGTGGCTACACCTTC. It specifies CASSVYTTGKGGYTF.

This clone was found once. The chain employs TRBV6-5 and TRBJ1-2; no definite D call. Germline loops: CDR1 MNHEY, CDR2 SVGAGI. The V gene lost 4 bases and the J gene lost 10 bases, with 16 bases spanning the gap. CDR3 length equals 13 residues. The CDR3: CASSWGPTPAYTF. DNA for the CDR3: TGTGCCAGCAGTTGGGGTCCCACACCGGCCTACACCTTC.

The chain joins TRBV3-1 (or the pseudogene TRBV3-2) to TRBJ1-1; tentative D call: TRBD1 (6 bases). Germline CDR1 reads LGHDT; CDR2 reads YNNKEL (reference sequence). The CDR3 runs to 17 residues. Trimming took 1 base from V and 2 from J, leaving 17 bases between them. In nucleotides, the CDR3 is TGTGCCAGCAGCCAAGGGGCTTGGGGGCAGGGTAACACTGAAGCTTTCTTT. This codes for CASSQGAWGQGNTEAFF.

This clone has only a few counts. The V call is TRBV11-2, the J call TRBJ2-2; 14 bases agree with TRBD2. Germline V CDR1 and CDR2: SGHAT, FQNNGV. The CDR3 totals 15 residues. Trimming cost V 6 bases and J 7 bases; bases outside gene matches: 4. The CDR3 loop reads CASRGLAGVDGELFF. In DNA form, the CDR3 reads TGTGCCAGCAGGGGACTAGCGGGAGTAGACGGGGAGCTGTTTTTT.

This sequence joins TRBV7-2 and TRBJ1-6; 10 bases are a match to TRBD1. The germline CDR1 and CDR2 sequences are SGHTA and FQGNSA. The CDR3 length is 16 residues. V dropped 0 bases and J dropped 7; count of bases not matched to a gene: 3. CDR3 bases: TGTGCCAGCAGCTTAGCTGGGGACAGGGGAAATTCACCCCTCCACTTT. Its protein product is CASSLAGDRGNSPLHF.

The chain is built from TRBV2 and TRBJ1-3; no clear D. Per the germline V gene, CDR1 is SNHLY and CDR2 is FYNNEI. The CDR3 runs 13 residues. V was pared by 6 bases and J by 2 bases, with 8 bases between. For the CDR3, the DNA is TGTGCCAGCAGGAAAGGCACTGGAAACACCATATATTTT. The encoded protein is CASRKGTGNTIYF.

On this clone: One junction end does not reproduce the germline sequence, and a read error may be involved. This rearrangement joins TRBV18 to TRBJ2-7; TRBD2 matches at 11 bases. The CDR3 is 14 amino acids. From germline, CDR1 is KGHSH and CDR2 LQKENI. The CDR3 DNA reads as TGTGCCAGCTCACCCGCCCTTAATAGCGGGGGGGCTTTCTTC. This translates into CASSPALNSGGAFF.

This clone was detected only once. The chain uses TRBV28 and TRBJ1-2; D possibly corresponds to TRBD1 (5 bases). CDR3 length: 16 amino acids. Germline loops: CDR1 MDHEN, CDR2 SYDVKM. Deletions cut 3 bases from V and 7 bases from J, with 21 bases between. Here the CDR3 reads CASSFVEGVMRLGYTF. The CDR3 DNA reads as TGTGCCAGCAGTTTCGTTGAAGGGGTGATGCGTCTTGGCTACACCTTC.

The chain is built from TRBV28 and TRBJ2-3; 8 nucleotides line up with TRBD2. Trimming at V came to 6 bases and at J to 0 bases, leaving 11 bases not matched to a gene. Germline loops: CDR1 MDHEN, CDR2 SYDVKM. The CDR3 extends over 17 amino acids. CDR3 in amino acids: CASSLAGRIPSTDTQYF. CDR3 bases: TGTGCCAGCAGCTTAGCGGGGCGGATTCCTAGCACAGATACGCAGTATTTT.

The J gene is TRBJ2-2, the V gene TRBV6-1; D gene unclear. Germline V CDR1 and CDR2: MNHNS, SASEGT. V was trimmed by 3 bases and J by 7 bases, leaving 9 bases between them. This CDR3 has 13 residues. The CDR3 sequence: CASSDRVNGELFF. Here the CDR3 DNA reads TGTGCCAGCAGTGACCGGGTTAACGGGGAGCTGTTTTTT.

This clone has a handful of counts. The chain recombines TRBV20-1 with TRBJ1-2; 11 nucleotides agree with TRBD1. The CDR3 sequence is 13 residues long. The germline gives CDR1 DFQATT, CDR2 SNEGSKA (reference sequence). With V trimmed by 3 bases and J by 6 bases, 3 bases remained unmatched. CDR3 loop: CSASRGQGDGYTF. The DNA for the CDR3 is TGCAGTGCTAGTAGGGGACAGGGGGATGGCTACACCTTC.

The chain combines TRBV28 with TRBJ1-2, with TRBD1 identical over 8 bases. CDR1 and CDR2 from the germline V gene are MDHEN and SYDVKM. V dropped 5 bases and J dropped 9; count of bases not matched to a gene: 17. CDR3 size: 16 residues. CDR3 sequence reads: CASSRTVGQGGGSYTF. The CDR3 DNA reads TGTGCCAGCAGTCGGACCGTCGGACAGGGCGGCGGAAGCTACACCTTC.

This chain connects TRBV29-1 to TRBJ1-1, with 10 bases lining up with TRBD1. The V segment lost 7 bases and the J segment 1 base; nucleotides outside the gene matches: 6. The CDR3 sequence is 14 residues long. CDR1 and CDR2 (germline): SQVTM, ANQGSEA. DNA for the CDR3: TGCAGCGCTGGACAGGGGGAGGGGAACACTGAAGCTTTCTTT. This sequence encodes CSAGQGEGNTEAFF.

This chain connects TRBV9 to TRBJ2-1, with 8 bases aligning to TRBD2. The V gene end was trimmed by 0 bases and the J gene end by 5 bases; junction bases not matched to a gene: 1. The CDR3 consists of 14 residues. Germline V gene sequence: CDR1 SGDLS, CDR2 YYNGEE. The CDR3: CASSVAGGNNEQFF. In nucleotides, the CDR3 is TGTGCCAGCAGCGTAGCGGGAGGGAACAATGAGCAGTTCTTC.

This clone was picked up a small number of times. The chain combines TRBV19 with TRBJ2-7, with D possibly TRBD1 on 6 matching bases. The length of the CDR3 is 13 residues. Looked up from germline, CDR1 is LNHDA and CDR2 is SQIVND (reference sequence). V was trimmed by 5 bases and J by 2 bases, leaving 10 bases between them. For the CDR3, the DNA is TGTGCCAGTAGTCGGGACACACCCTACGAGCAGTACTTC. This codes for CASSRDTPYEQYF.